A selection of T cell receptor beta chains follows, all from one sample in a study of cytomegalovirus exposure and HLA in healthy donors. Sequenced by immunoSEQ multiplex PCR; TCRdb stores in-frame clones only, minus some. The data contain under 150,000 clones, under 90% of them singletons. Sequenced input: PBMCs. These receptors were collected from a man between 18 and 35 years old in good health and CMV-seronegative. The CDR3 runs from the conserved cysteine through the conserved F or W. Each record gives: J gene, V gene, clone size, CDR3 length, CDR3 protein. Clone size is stated in some rows and not others, as once, few, many or a class when expanded.

TRBJ1-1 | TRBV4-2 | - | 15 | CASSQDYGENTEAFF
TRBJ2-7 | TRBV5-1 | - | 14 | CASSLEAGGREQYF
TRBJ1-2 | TRBV10-3 | few | 16 | CAATTGGTHKNYGYTF
TRBJ2-6 | TRBV7-8 | - | 15 | CASKDWRTGANVLTF
TRBJ1-5 | TRBV27 | once | 18 | CASSSHSRGGGSNQPQHF
TRBJ1-3 | TRBV6-6 | - | 16 | CASSSNTGGTGNTIYF
TRBJ2-7 | TRBV6-1 | once | 15 | CASRPPGQGTGEQYF
TRBJ2-1 | TRBV10-2 | - | 14 | CAASGTSPYNEQFF
TRBJ1-1 | TRBV7-2 | - | 14 | CASSVRGQVGEAFF
TRBJ2-7 | TRBV30 | few | 13 | CAWRGRERYEQYF
TRBJ2-3 | TRBV6-5 | - | 15 | CASRNLGTTTDTQYF
TRBJ2-1 | TRBV5-1 | - | 15 | CASSLVTGTHNEQFF
TRBJ1-5 | TRBV2 | few | 16 | CASSDLRDGEDQPQHF
TRBJ1-1 | TRBV4-3 | - | 14 | CASTRQGAYTEAFF
TRBJ2-1 | TRBV11-2 | - | 15 | CASSLDFGGYGEQFF
TRBJ1-2 | TRBV5-1 | - | 15 | CASSLATGAYYGYTF
TRBJ1-2 | TRBV5-1 | - | 13 | CASRGQLPYGYTF
TRBJ2-7 | TRBV10-3 | few | 14 | CAISESKSAGWQYF
TRBJ2-1 | TRBV11-2 | - | 11 | CASSARGEQFF
TRBJ1-1 | TRBV19 | - | 13 | CASSPTSNTEAFF
TRBJ1-5 | TRBV28 | - | 17 | CASSFGPYSTGNQPQHF
TRBJ1-2 | TRBV5-8 | - | 18 | CASSYRDRRTLANYGYTF
TRBJ1-1 | TRBV4-1 | - | 15 | CASSPRSGLDTEAFF
TRBJ1-2 | TRBV7-9 | - | 14 | CASSLARTGYGYTF
TRBJ2-2 | TRBV27 | - | 16 | CASSLRWGANTGELFF
TRBJ1-5 | TRBV30 | - | 14 | CAWAGTGINQPQHF
TRBJ1-1 | TRBV4-3 | few | 14 | CASALVGGQTEAFF
TRBJ1-2 | TRBV30 | - | 14 | CAWSALTGSGGYTF
TRBJ1-2 | TRBV4-3 | - | 15 | CASSHGQGFNYGYTF
TRBJ1-2 | TRBV29-1 | - | 9 | CSVGGGYTF
TRBJ2-3 | TRBV6-4 | - | 16 | CASSLLAGDSTDTQYF
TRBJ1-5 | TRBV7-2 | - | 13 | CASSFQGNQPQHF
TRBJ2-7 | TRBV28 | - | 11 | CASSDSLEQYF
TRBJ1-5 | TRBV7-9 | - | 15 | CASSIDRAPFWPQHF
TRBJ2-2 | TRBV9 | few | 16 | CASSILTGVGTGELFF
TRBJ2-7 | TRBV7-2 | - | 14 | CASFFPGESYEQYF
TRBJ1-2 | TRBV19 | - | 12 | CASSIGGNGYTF
TRBJ1-3 | TRBV5-4 | - | 15 | CASSFAGVAGNTIYF
TRBJ2-5 | TRBV7-9 | few | 13 | CASSLRGMETQYF
TRBJ1-1 | TRBV4-1 | - | 14 | CASSPRRGNTEAFF
TRBJ1-1 | TRBV5-4 | - | 12 | CASSLVSGEAFF
TRBJ1-5 | TRBV2 | - | 13 | CASCDRVNQPQHF
TRBJ2-3 | TRBV7-2 | - | 15 | CASSLGGRLGDTQYF
TRBJ2-1 | TRBV7-9 | - | 15 | CASSLRERGVNEQFF
TRBJ1-2 | TRBV7-9 | - | 13 | CASSSPGNYGYTF
TRBJ2-7 | TRBV2 | - | 12 | CASSGTAYEQYF
TRBJ1-2 | TRBV6-5 | - | 13 | CASTRGGEQDYTF
TRBJ2-3 | TRBV5-1 | once | 18 | CASSLSPGQLHSTDTQYF
TRBJ1-1 | TRBV30 | once | 13 | CAWSVGRDTEAFF
TRBJ1-2 | TRBV4-3 | - | 16 | CASSPRAFDSDYGYTF
TRBJ2-3 | TRBV4-2 | - | 14 | CASSQDTGTDTQYF
TRBJ2-7 | TRBV9 | - | 15 | CASSVSGLSSYEQYF
TRBJ1-1 | TRBV28 | - | 13 | CASSSTGGTEAFF